Presented here are 9 T cell receptor beta chains from one specimen sequenced in a study of ipilimumab plus nivolumab after autologous stem cell transplantation. Assay: immunoSEQ multiplex PCR; the TCRdb copy retains only in-frame clones and omits some. Among about 84,000 clones, over 80% were seen once, and the ten largest hold 2.2%. The sequences come from PBMCs, collected in a trial of ipilimumab plus nivolumab as post-transplant consolidation. The receptors derive from a male donor with diffuse large B-cell lymphoma.

V is TRBV6-1 and J is TRBJ2-7; D might be TRBD1 (6 bases). The CDR3 totals 12 residues. V shed 5 bases and J shed 4 bases, with 9 bases lying between them. Germline V CDR1 and CDR2: MNHNS, SASEGT. The CDR3 DNA sequence: TGTGCCAGCAGTTCCCAGGGGTACGAGCAGTACTTC. Amino acids: CASSSQGYEQYF.

V usage is TRBV5-1 and J usage is TRBJ2-5; either TRBD1 or TRBD2 may fit D (5 bases each). The CDR3 covers 15 residues. The germline CDR1 and CDR2 sequences are SGHRS and YFSETQ. The V and J ends lost 4 bases and 5 bases respectively, with 18 bases between them. Written as DNA, the CDR3 is TGCGCCAGCAGCCGGACGAGTCGGGGCGGGGAGACCCAGTACTTC. Its translation is CASSRTSRGGETQYF.

The rearrangement joins TRBV18 to TRBJ1-6, with 7 bases identical to TRBD1. The CDR3 runs to 14 residues. The ends lost 4 bases at V and 7 bases at J; junction bases unmatched: 4. Per the germline V gene, CDR1 is KGHSH and CDR2 is LQKENI. CDR3 in DNA: TGTGCCAGCTCACACGACAGGGCCAATTCACCCCTCCACTTT. It codes for CASSHDRANSPLHF.

CDR3 DNA sequence: TGTGCCAGCAGCGGGGGCGGTGGCGTCCTGACTTTC. Protein sequence: CASSGGGGVLTF. V and J are TRBV7-8 and TRBJ2-6; a possible D gene is TRBD1 (6 bases). The V gene's germline CDR1 is SGHVS and CDR2 FQNEAQ. This CDR3 comprises 12 residues. With 5 bases removed from V and 12 bases from J, the gap between germline ends came to 11 bases.

J is TRBJ1-2 and V is TRBV7-2; 8 bases are shared with TRBD1. The CDR3 runs 13 residues. Unmatched junction bases numbered 4, after V lost 3 bases and J lost 7 bases. Per the germline V gene, CDR1 is SGHTA and CDR2 is FQGNSA. This chain's CDR3 is CASSFTQGGGYTF. CDR3 coding DNA: TGTGCCAGCAGCTTTACACAGGGGGGTGGCTACACCTTC.

This clone showed up just once. The V gene is TRBV12-5, the J gene TRBJ2-7; D not resolved. V was trimmed by 6 bases and J by 1 base, leaving 7 bases between them. The CDR3 covers 12 residues. CDR1 is LGHNT and CDR2 is FRNRAP in the germline V gene. The CDR3 region has the DNA TGTGCTAGTGGCCCCCGTTCCTACGAGCAGTACTTC. Amino acids: CASGPRSYEQYF.

This chain connects TRBV5-8 to TRBJ2-1, with TRBD2 as a possible D gene (7 bases). CDR1 is SGHTS, CDR2 YDEGEE, per germline. With 3 bases removed from V and 4 bases from J, the gap between germline ends came to 20 bases. This CDR3 has 17 amino acids. The CDR3 DNA sequence: TGTGCCAGCAGCTCCAGCCCTAACGGGGGGCTATACAATGAGCAGTTCTTC. Protein sequence: CASSSSPNGGLYNEQFF.

The chain carries TRBV30 and TRBJ1-2, with TRBD1 matching over 8 bases. The CDR3 is made up of 12 amino acids. With 7 bases clipped from V and 3 bases from J, the junction kept 4 bases outside the gene matches. The germline V gene has CDR1 GTSNPN and CDR2 SVGIG (reference sequence). For the CDR3, the DNA is TGTGCCTCAACGGACAGGGACTATGGCTACACCTTC. It translates to CASTDRDYGYTF.

The DNA for the CDR3 is TGTGCCAGCAGCTTAATTTCAGGGGACGAGCAGTACTTC. This sequence encodes CASSLISGDEQYF. This rearrangement joins TRBV11-2 to TRBJ2-7, with TRBD1 as a possible D gene (6 bases). Trimming removed 2 bases at V and 5 bases at J, with 10 bases between. CDR1 is SGHAT and CDR2 is FQNNGV in the germline V gene. There are 13 residues in the CDR3.